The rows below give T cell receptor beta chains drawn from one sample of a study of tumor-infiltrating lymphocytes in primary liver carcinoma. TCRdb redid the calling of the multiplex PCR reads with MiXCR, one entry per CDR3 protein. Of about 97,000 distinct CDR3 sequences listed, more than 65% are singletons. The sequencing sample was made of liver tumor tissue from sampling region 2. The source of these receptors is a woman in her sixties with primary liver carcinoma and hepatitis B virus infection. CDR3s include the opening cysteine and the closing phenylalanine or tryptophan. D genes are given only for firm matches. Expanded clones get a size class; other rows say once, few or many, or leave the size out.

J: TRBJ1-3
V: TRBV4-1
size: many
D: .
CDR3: CASSHPMDTIYF
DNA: TGCGCCAGCAGCCACCCGATGGACACCATATATTTT

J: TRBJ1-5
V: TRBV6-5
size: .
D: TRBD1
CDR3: CASRKTGGNQPQNF
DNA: TGTGCCAGCAGAAAGACAGGGGGGAATCAGCCCCAGAATTTT

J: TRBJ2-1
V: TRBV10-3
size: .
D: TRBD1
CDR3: CAISTRQGNERLF
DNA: TGTGCCATCAGTACCCGACAGGGAAATGAGCGGCTCTTC

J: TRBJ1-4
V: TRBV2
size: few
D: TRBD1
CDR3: CASGDRGTHEKLFF
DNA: TGTGCCAGCGGGGACAGGGGAACCCATGAAAAACTGTTTTTT

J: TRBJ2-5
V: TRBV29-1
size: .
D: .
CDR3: CSVGSRGKGLETQYF
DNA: TGCAGCGTTGGTTCTAGGGGAAAGGGTCTAGAGACCCAGTACTTC

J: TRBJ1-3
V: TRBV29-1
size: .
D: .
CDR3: CSVAARGMGNDIYF
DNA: TGCAGCGTAGCCGCCCGGGGGATGGGAAACGACATATATTTT

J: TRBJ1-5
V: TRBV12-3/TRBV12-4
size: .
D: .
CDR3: CASTQQESTNQPQHF
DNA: TGTGCCAGCACCCAACAGGAAAGTACCAATCAGCCCCAGCATTTT

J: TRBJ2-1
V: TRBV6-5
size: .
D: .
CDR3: CASSGSPGLAASYNEQLF
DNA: TGTGCCAGCAGTGGGTCTCCCGGGCTAGCAGCCTCTTACAATGAGCAGCTCTTC

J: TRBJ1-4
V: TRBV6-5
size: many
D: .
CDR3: CASRDSPLDEKLFF
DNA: TGTGCCAGCAGGGACAGCCCCTTGGATGAAAAACTGTTTTTT

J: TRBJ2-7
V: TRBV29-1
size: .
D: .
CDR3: CGVAGGFYEQYF
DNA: TGCGGCGTCGCAGGAGGATTCTACGAGCAGTACTTC

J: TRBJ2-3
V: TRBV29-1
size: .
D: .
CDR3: CSVEPRTDTQYF
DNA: TGCAGTGTTGAACCCAGGACAGATACGCAGTATTTT

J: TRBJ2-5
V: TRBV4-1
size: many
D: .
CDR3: CASSQDSRGAQYF
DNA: TGCGCCAGCAGCCAAGATTCTAGGGGGGCCCAGTACTTC

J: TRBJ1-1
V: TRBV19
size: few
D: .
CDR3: CASSIDSSLRAFF
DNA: TGTGCCAGTAGTATAGATTCGTCCTTAAGGGCTTTCTTT

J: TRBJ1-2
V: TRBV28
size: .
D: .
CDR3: CASSGGQASSYDYTF
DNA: TGTGCCAGCAGTGGGGGACAAGCTTCCTCCTATGACTACACCTTC

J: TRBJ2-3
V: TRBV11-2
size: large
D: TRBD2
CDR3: CASSFGLGRTDTQYF
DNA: TGTGCCAGCAGCTTCGGACTAGGACGCACAGATACGCAGTATTTT

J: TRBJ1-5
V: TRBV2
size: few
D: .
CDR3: CASSIQGPTNQPQHF
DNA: TGTGCCAGCAGTATCCAAGGGCCAACCAATCAGCCCCAGCATTTT

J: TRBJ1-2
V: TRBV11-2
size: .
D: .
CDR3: CGSSFTQGGDGYTF
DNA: TGTGGCAGTAGCTTCACACAAGGGGGGGATGGCTACACCTTC

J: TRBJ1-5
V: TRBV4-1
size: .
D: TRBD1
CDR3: CASSPRQGVTLDQPHHF
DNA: TGCGCCAGCAGCCCTCGACAGGGAGTAACCCTTGATCAGCCCCATCATTTT

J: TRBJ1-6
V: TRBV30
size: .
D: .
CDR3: CAWSAWGDTLPLHF
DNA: TGTGCCTGGAGCGCGTGGGGGGATACTTTACCCCTCCACTTT

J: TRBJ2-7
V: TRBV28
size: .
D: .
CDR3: CASSPTTGMREQYF
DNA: TGTGCCAGCAGCCCAACTACAGGGATGCGAGAGCAGTACTTC

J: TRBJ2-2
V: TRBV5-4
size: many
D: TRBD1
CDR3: CASSPDRDANTGELFF
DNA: TGTGCCAGCAGCCCAGACAGGGACGCGAACACCGGGGAGCTGTTTTTT

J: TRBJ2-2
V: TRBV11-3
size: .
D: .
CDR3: CVSSLAWGTGELFF
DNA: TGTGTCAGCAGCTTAGCATGGGGCACCGGCGAGCTGTTTTTT

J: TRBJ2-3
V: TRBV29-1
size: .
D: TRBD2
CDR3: CRVGLAEFSADTQYF
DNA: TGCAGGGTGGGACTAGCGGAGTTTAGCGCAGATACGCAGTATTTT

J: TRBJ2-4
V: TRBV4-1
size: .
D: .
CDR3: CASSHPGHGSWGKNIHYF
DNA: TGCGCCAGCAGCCATCCCGGACACGGGTCATGGGGCAAAAACATTCACTACTTC

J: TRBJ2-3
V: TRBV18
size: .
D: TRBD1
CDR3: CASSPRTGEGADMQYF
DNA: TGTGCCAGCTCACCCCGGACAGGGGAAGGGGCAGATATGCAGTATTTT

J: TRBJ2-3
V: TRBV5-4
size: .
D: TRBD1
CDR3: CASSLRQGTDTQFF
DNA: TGTGCCAGCAGCTTGAGACAGGGCACAGATACGCAGTTTTTT

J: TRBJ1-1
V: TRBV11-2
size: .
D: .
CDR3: CASGSKHAEAFF
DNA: TGTGCCAGCGGTTCTAAACATGCTGAAGCTTTCTTT

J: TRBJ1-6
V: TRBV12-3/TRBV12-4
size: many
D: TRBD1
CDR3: CASRSTGINSPLHF
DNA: TGTGCCAGCAGATCGACAGGGATTAATTCACCCCTCCACTTT

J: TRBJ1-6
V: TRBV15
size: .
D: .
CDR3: CATSRDSGYNSPLHF
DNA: TGTGCCACCAGCAGAGATTCCGGATATAATTCACCCCTCCACTTT

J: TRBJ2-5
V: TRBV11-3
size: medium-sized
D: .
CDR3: CASSSRRGYQETQYF
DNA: TGTGCCAGCAGCTCCCGTCGGGGGTACCAAGAGACCCAGTACTTC

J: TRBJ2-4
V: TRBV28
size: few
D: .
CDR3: CASRPVGLAKNIQYF
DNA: TGTGCCAGCCGCCCCGTTGGTTTAGCCAAAAACATTCAGTACTTC

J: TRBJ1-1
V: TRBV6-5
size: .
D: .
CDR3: CATGGQKNTEAFF
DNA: TGTGCCACCGGCGGACAAAAGAACACTGAAGCTTTCTTT

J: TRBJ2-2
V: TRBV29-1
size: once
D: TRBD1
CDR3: CSAVTGPPRELFF
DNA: TGCAGCGCTGTGACAGGGCCCCCCAGGGAGCTGTTTTTT

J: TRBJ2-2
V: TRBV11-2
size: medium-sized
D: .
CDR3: CASSLSGQDTGELFF
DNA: TGTGCCAGCAGCTTAAGTGGGCAGGACACCGGGGAGCTGTTTTTT

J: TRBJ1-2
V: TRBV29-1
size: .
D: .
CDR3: CNVENMGYGYTF
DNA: TGCAACGTTGAGAACATGGGCTATGGCTACACCTTC

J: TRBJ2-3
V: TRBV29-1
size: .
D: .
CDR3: CSAYRDLTDTQYF
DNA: TGCAGCGCATACAGGGATCTCACAGATACGCAGTATTTT

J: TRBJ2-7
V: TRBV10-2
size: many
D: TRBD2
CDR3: CASSALVAGTYEQYF
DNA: TGCGCCAGCAGCGCCCTAGTAGCGGGAACCTACGAGCAGTACTTC

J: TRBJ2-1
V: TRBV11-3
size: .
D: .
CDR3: CASLGFGGLSYNEQFF
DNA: TGTGCCAGCTTAGGGTTCGGCGGGCTTTCCTACAATGAGCAGTTCTTC

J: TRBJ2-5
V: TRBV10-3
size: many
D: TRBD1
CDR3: CATEKTGDGETQYF
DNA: TGTGCCACGGAGAAAACAGGGGATGGGGAGACCCAGTACTTC

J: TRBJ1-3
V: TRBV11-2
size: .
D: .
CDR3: CASSSRLPTDSFGNTICF
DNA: TGTGCCAGCAGCTCGCGCCTCCCGACAGATAGTTTTGGAAACACCATATGTTTT

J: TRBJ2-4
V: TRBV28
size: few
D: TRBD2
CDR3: CASSESSGRAKNIQYF
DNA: TGTGCCAGCAGCGAGTCTAGCGGAAGAGCCAAAAACATTCAGTACTTC

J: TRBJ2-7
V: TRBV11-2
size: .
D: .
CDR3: CASSPPVGRVGNYEQYF
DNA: TGTGCCAGCAGTCCCCCAGTGGGCAGGGTAGGGAACTACGAGCAGTACTTC

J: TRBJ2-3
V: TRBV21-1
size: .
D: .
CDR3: CASASPLGLAGRGGDTQYF
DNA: TGTGCCAGCGCGTCCCCATTGGGACTAGCGGGCCGGGGAGGCGATACGCAGTATTTT

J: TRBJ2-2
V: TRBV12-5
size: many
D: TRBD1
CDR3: CASGLPPIGGTGGTGELFF
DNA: TGTGCTAGTGGTTTACCACCCATTGGGGGGACAGGGGGCACCGGGGAGCTGTTTTTT

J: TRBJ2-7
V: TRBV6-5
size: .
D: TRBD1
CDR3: CASSLVGTGRHEQYF
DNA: TGTGCCAGCAGTTTGGTCGGGACAGGGAGGCACGAGCAGTACTTC

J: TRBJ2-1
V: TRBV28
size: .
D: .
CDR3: CANTNVPLLVGKSYNEQFF
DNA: TGTGCCAACACCAACGTACCCCTCCTAGTGGGTAAATCCTACAATGAGCAGTTCTTC

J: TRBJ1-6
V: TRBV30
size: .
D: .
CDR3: CAWSVRVSSNSPLHF
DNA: TGTGCCTGGAGTGTACGTGTCAGCTCGAATTCACCCCTCCACTTT